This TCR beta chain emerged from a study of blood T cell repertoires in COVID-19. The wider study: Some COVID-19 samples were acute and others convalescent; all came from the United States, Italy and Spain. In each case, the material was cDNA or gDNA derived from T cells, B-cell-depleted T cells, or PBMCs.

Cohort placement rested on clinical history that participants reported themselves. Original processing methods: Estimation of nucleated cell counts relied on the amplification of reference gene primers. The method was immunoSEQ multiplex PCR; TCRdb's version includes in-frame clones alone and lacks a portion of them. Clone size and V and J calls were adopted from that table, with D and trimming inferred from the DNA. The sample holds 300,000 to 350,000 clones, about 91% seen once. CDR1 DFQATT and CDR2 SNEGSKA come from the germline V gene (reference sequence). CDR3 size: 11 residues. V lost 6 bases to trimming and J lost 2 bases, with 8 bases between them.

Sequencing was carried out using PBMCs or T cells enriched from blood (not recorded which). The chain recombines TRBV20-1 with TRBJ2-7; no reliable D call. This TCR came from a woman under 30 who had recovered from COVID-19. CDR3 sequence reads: CSAATAYEQYF. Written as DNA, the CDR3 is TGCAGTGCCGCGACTGCCTACGAGCAGTACTTC.